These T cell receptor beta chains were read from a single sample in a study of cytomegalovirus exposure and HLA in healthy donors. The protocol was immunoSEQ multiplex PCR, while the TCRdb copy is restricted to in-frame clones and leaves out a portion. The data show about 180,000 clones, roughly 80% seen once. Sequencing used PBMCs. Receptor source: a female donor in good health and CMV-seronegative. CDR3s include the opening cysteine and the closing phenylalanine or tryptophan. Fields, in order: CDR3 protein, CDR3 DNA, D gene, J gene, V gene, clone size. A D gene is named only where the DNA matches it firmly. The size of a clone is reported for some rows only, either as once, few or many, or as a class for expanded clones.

CAWTRGENTEAFF,TGTGCCTGGACTCGAGGAGAGAACACTGAAGCTTTCTTT,.,TRBJ1-1,TRBV30,.
CSVEGGGAGRAYNEQFF,TGCAGCGTTGAGGGGGGTGGGGCGGGAAGGGCATACAATGAGCAGTTCTTC,.,TRBJ2-1,TRBV29-1,.
CASSSSSGGAVEQYF,TGTGCCAGCAGCTCCTCTAGCGGGGGGGCCGTCGAGCAGTACTTC,TRBD2,TRBJ2-7,TRBV7-2,few
CASSGLAGEGEQFF,TGTGCCAGCAGCGGATTAGCGGGAGAGGGTGAGCAGTTCTTC,TRBD2,TRBJ2-1,TRBV11-3,.
CASSLRNNPGNTIYF,TGTGCCAGTAGTCTACGCAATAACCCTGGAAACACCATATATTTT,.,TRBJ1-3,TRBV19,.
CASSEARSSEAFF,TGTGCCAGCAGTGAAGCGCGGAGCAGTGAAGCTTTCTTT,.,TRBJ1-1,TRBV6-1,.
CASRTRQRLEETQYF,TGTGCCAGCCGTACCCGACAGCGCCTGGAAGAGACCCAGTACTTC,.,TRBJ2-5,TRBV27,.
CASSQDLDRSSYEQYF,TGCGCCAGCAGCCAAGATTTAGACCGTAGCTCCTACGAGCAGTACTTC,.,TRBJ2-7,TRBV4-3,.
CASSISKVGGGYDTGELFF,TGTGCCAGTAGTATCAGTAAGGTCGGAGGGGGCTACGACACCGGGGAGCTGTTTTTT,.,TRBJ2-2,TRBV19,.
CASSLGLGAAGYTF,TGTGCCAGCAGCTTGGGTCTAGGGGCAGCCGGCTACACCTTC,.,TRBJ1-2,TRBV5-6,.